Each of the 18 T cell receptor beta chains below was sequenced from the same sample in a study of identical twins. TCRdb used MiXCR to reprocess the 5' RACE reads, holding one entry per CDR3 protein. The sample lists about 530,000 distinct CDR3 sequences, roughly 15% occurring once. Separately, the same data were catalogued under a study of yellow fever vaccine responses in identical twins.

Input material: CD4+ T cells sorted from blood. The source is a woman aged 18-29 years in good health.

The V gene is TRBV12-3 or TRBV12-4, the J gene TRBJ2-3; 8 bases agree with TRBD1. CDR3 length: 14 residues. After removal of 2 bases from V and 6 bases from J, the junction contained 4 bases not matched to a gene. CDR3 in DNA: TGTGCCAGCAGTTTACAGGGGGCGGGGGATACGCAGTATTTT. Its translation is CASSLQGAGDTQYF.

V usage is TRBV24-1 and J usage is TRBJ2-1; TRBD2 matches at 13 bases. V lost 4 bases to trimming and J lost 2 bases; unmatched junction nucleotides: 4. The germline V gene encodes CDR1 KGHDR and CDR2 SFDVKD. There are 17 residues in the CDR3. CDR3 nucleotide sequence: TGTGCCACCAGTGACAGCGGGACTAGCGGGGCCTACAATGAGCAGTTCTTC. It encodes CATSDSGTSGAYNEQFF.

As DNA, the CDR3 is TGTGCCACCTACTCTGGGGCCAACGTCCTGACTTTC. Encoded protein: CATYSGANVLTF. The J gene is TRBJ2-6, the V gene TRBV12-3 or TRBV12-4; D not resolved. V dropped 10 bases and J dropped 0 bases, with 4 bases sitting between them. CDR3 length: 12 amino acids.

V gene TRBV19 combines with J gene TRBJ2-3; no firm D call. V lost 7 bases and J 4 bases, leaving 15 bases between the germline ends. The CDR3 covers 14 residues. Germline V lookup: CDR1 LNHDA, CDR2 SQIVND (reference sequence). CDR3 sequence reads: CASIPRAGSDTQYF. In DNA form, the CDR3 reads TGTGCCAGTATCCCAAGAGCTGGTTCAGATACGCAGTATTTT.

For the CDR3, the DNA is TGCGCCAGCAGCTTGGCCCCAGGGTGGAGGAACGAGCAGTACTTC. Its translation is CASSLAPGWRNEQYF. The rearrangement uses TRBV5-1 and TRBJ2-7; perhaps D is TRBD1 or TRBD2 (5 bases each). Germline loops: CDR1 SGHRS, CDR2 YFSETQ. V lost 0 bases and J lost 5, with 15 bases in between. The CDR3 loop spans 15 amino acids.

J is TRBJ1-1 and V is TRBV7-8; unclear D gene. The germline V and J ends were trimmed by 2 bases and 4 bases, with 11 bases remaining between them. The V gene's germline CDR1 is SGHVS and CDR2 FQNEAQ. This CDR3 spans 14 amino acids. CDR3 sequence (DNA): TGTGCCAGCAGCTTATTTACAGAGCCCACTGAAGCTTTCTTT. Residues: CASSLFTEPTEAFF.

The CDR3 loop reads CAISEGGTGELFF. The CDR3 nucleotides read TGTGCCATCAGTGAGGGAGGGACCGGGGAGCTGTTTTTT. The genes are TRBV10-3 and TRBJ2-2, with a weak D call TRBD2 (6 bases). The germline V gene encodes CDR1 ENHRY and CDR2 SYGVKD. This CDR3 contains 13 residues. V was clipped by 2 bases and J by 5 bases, with 6 bases between them.

V usage is TRBV20-1 and J usage is TRBJ2-1; 12 bases are shared with TRBD2. V dropped 0 bases and J dropped 5; count of bases not matched to a gene: 8. This CDR3 is built from 17 residues. In germline, CDR1 is DFQATT, CDR2 SNEGSKA (reference sequence). CDR3 protein: CSARDFHTSGRNNEQFF. In DNA form, the CDR3 reads TGCAGTGCTAGAGATTTCCACACTAGCGGGAGGAACAATGAGCAGTTCTTC.

The table lists this clonotype with a few counts. The rearrangement links TRBV20-1 to TRBJ1-1; D might be TRBD1 (5 bases). Germline V gives CDR1 DFQATT, CDR2 SNEGSKA (reference sequence). Trimming took 6 bases from V and 0 from J, leaving 11 bases between them. This CDR3 has 13 amino acids. The chain's CDR3 is CSAWGLMNTEAFF. The CDR3 DNA reads as TGCAGTGCCTGGGGACTGATGAACACTGAAGCTTTCTTT.

The rearrangement links TRBV5-6 to TRBJ2-1; unclear D gene. V shed 2 bases and J shed 5 bases, with 14 bases lying between them. The CDR3 spans 15 residues. Germline V gives CDR1 SGHDT, CDR2 YYEEEE. The CDR3 reads CASSLRSLSHNEQFF. As DNA, the CDR3 is TGTGCCAGCAGCTTACGTTCTCTTTCCCACAATGAGCAGTTCTTC.

The chain combines TRBV18 with TRBJ2-1, with 11 nucleotides matching TRBD2. The V gene end was trimmed by 7 bases and the J gene end by 0 bases; junction bases not matched to a gene: 8. The CDR3 loop spans 17 amino acids. From germline, CDR1 is KGHSH and CDR2 LQKENI. CDR3 protein: CASCVLAGGGSYNEQFF. In DNA, the CDR3 is TGTGCCAGCTGCGTTCTAGCGGGAGGAGGCTCCTACAATGAGCAGTTCTTC.

At least ten counts were recorded for this clonotype. The V and J genes are TRBV12-3 or TRBV12-4 and TRBJ2-2; D possibly corresponds to TRBD2 (5 bases). The V end lost 6 bases, the J end lost 0 bases, and 11 bases lay between the germline ends. The CDR3 has 15 residues. DNA of the CDR3: TGTGCCAGCAGGAGCGGAACCACGAACACCGGGGAGCTGTTTTTT. Its translation is CASRSGTTNTGELFF.

This clonotype has only a few counts. The genes are TRBV6-5 and TRBJ2-1, with TRBD2 matching over 8 bases. Trimming took 4 bases from V and 8 from J; bases not matched to a gene: 10. The CDR3 runs 15 residues. Germline V gene data show CDR1 as MNHEY and CDR2 as SVGAGI. The CDR3 reads CASSWGGGPPDEQFF. The DNA of the CDR3 is TGTGCCAGCAGTTGGGGCGGGGGGCCCCCAGATGAGCAGTTCTTC.

In this sample, this clonotype turned up a few times. V is TRBV6-1 and J is TRBJ1-1; a weak D match, TRBD1 (5 bases). Trimming left V 5 bases short and J 1 base short, with 11 bases between. The CDR3 covers 14 residues. Germline loops: CDR1 MNHNS, CDR2 SASEGT. The CDR3 bases are TGTGCCAGCAGTCCCAGGGTGAGGAACACTGAAGCTTTCTTT. This encodes CASSPRVRNTEAFF.

This clonotype was detected only a few times. This rearrangement joins TRBV7-9 to TRBJ2-1; 10 bases agree with TRBD2. The CDR3 sequence is 12 residues long. Germline V gives CDR1 SEHNR, CDR2 FQNEAQ (reference sequence). Trimming removed 4 bases from V and 13 bases from J; junction bases left unmatched: 4. CDR3 sequence: CASSSSSGRQFF. CDR3 sequence (DNA): TGTGCCAGCAGCTCCTCTAGCGGGAGACAGTTCTTC.

This clonotype was picked up a small number of times. The J gene is TRBJ2-3, the V gene TRBV29-1, with TRBD2 matching 10 bases. After removal of 4 bases from V and 0 bases from J, the junction contained 4 bases not matched to a gene. There are 15 residues in the CDR3. The germline V gene has CDR1 SQVTM and CDR2 ANQGSEA. The CDR3 DNA follows: TGCAGCGTTGGAGTAGCGGGGGGTAGCACAGATACGCAGTATTTT. The encoded protein is CSVGVAGGSTDTQYF.

The chain employs TRBV15 and TRBJ2-3; 11 bases are shared with TRBD2. Trimming removed 3 bases from V and 2 bases from J; junction bases left unmatched: 13. Germline V lookup: CDR1 LNHNV, CDR2 YYDKDF (reference sequence). The CDR3 is 19 amino acids. This CDR3 is CATSRTTSGGQAFTDTQYF. CDR3 DNA sequence: TGTGCCACCAGCAGGACTACTAGCGGGGGACAAGCTTTCACAGATACGCAGTATTTT.

This chain's CDR3 is CASSPRVAGVDNEQFF. CDR3 DNA sequence: TGTGCCAGCAGCCCACGGGTAGCGGGAGTAGACAATGAGCAGTTCTTC. J is TRBJ2-1 and V is TRBV11-2; TRBD2 matches 9 bases. Looked up from germline, CDR1 is SGHAT and CDR2 is FQNNGV. After removal of 5 bases from V and 5 bases from J, the junction contained 10 bases not matched to a gene. The CDR3 loop spans 16 amino acids.